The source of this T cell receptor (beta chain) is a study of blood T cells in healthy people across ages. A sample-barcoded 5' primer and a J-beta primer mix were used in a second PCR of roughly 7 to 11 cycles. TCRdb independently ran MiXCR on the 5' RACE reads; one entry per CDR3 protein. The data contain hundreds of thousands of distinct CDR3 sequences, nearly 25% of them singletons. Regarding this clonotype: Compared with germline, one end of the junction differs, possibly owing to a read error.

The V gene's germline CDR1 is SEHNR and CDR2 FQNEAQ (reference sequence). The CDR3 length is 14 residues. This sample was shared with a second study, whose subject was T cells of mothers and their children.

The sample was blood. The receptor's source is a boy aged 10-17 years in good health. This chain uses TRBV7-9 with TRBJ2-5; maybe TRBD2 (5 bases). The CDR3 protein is CAISPGGYQETQYF. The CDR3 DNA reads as TGTGCCATCAGCCCCGGAGGCTACCAAGAGACCCAGTACTTC.